A single T cell receptor beta chain is shown here with its context. The same CDR3 arises from other DNA sequences in this sample as well. The age range of participants was about 18 to 90 years, with residence in around 22 US areas. Assignments of participants to cohorts depended upon their own reported clinical history. Two negative PCRs, clearance, or symptom resolution had been documented for recovered Cohort 3 donors. The data stem from a study of blood T cell repertoires in COVID-19. Per the original data handling: By means of reference gene primer amplification, nucleated cell counts were estimated. The method was immunoSEQ multiplex PCR; TCRdb's version includes in-frame clones alone and lacks a portion of them. That table furnishes V, J and clone size, whereas the DNA furnished D and trimming. Altogether hundreds of thousands of clones are present, approximately 90% being singletons, with the ten largest covering just under 9%.

CDR1 and CDR2 from the germline V gene are LGHNA and YSLEER. This CDR3 region has 16 residues. J was trimmed by 4 bases and V by 0 bases; bases with no gene match: 5. The sequenced material came from PBMCs or T cells enriched from blood (not recorded which). The chain links TRBV4-3 to TRBJ2-3, with TRBD1 identical over 9 bases. The receptor's source is a woman aged 18-29 years who had recovered from COVID-19. CDR3 loop: CASSQDRGQGADTQYF. DNA for the CDR3: TGCGCCAGCAGCCAAGATCGGGGACAGGGAGCAGATACGCAGTATTTT.